Following are 21 T cell receptor beta chains from one sample sequenced in a study of blood T cell repertoires in COVID-19. Repertoires were generated with immunoSEQ multiplex PCR, while TCRdb's copy carries only in-frame clones and drops some. The sample has about 150,000 clones; roughly 84% are singletons. What was sequenced was peripheral blood. The source of these receptors is a woman in her fifties or sixties with COVID-19, enrolled during active disease.

This chain uses TRBV2 with TRBJ2-3; D is unclear. Per germline, CDR1 SNHLY and CDR2 FYNNEI. Trimming removed 4 bases from V and 5 bases from J, with 7 bases in between. The CDR3 consists of 12 residues. The CDR3 spells CASSARKDTQYF. As DNA, the CDR3 is TGTGCCAGCAGTGCCAGAAAAGATACGCAGTATTTT.

The chain couples TRBV7-8 to TRBJ1-3; D unclear. Trimming stripped 5 bases from V and 2 bases from J, with 10 bases between. The CDR3 totals 14 residues. The germline CDR1 and CDR2 sequences are SGHVS and FQNEAQ. The CDR3 coding sequence is TGTGCCAGCAGCGGGCCCCAGGCTGGAAACACCATATATTTT. Protein: CASSGPQAGNTIYF.

This sequence joins TRBV18 and TRBJ1-1, with 10 bases identical to TRBD1. J was trimmed by 0 bases and V by 4 bases; bases with no gene match: 5. This CDR3 spans 16 amino acids. Germline V gene data show CDR1 as KGHSH and CDR2 as LQKENI. The CDR3 nucleotides read TGTGCCAGCTCACGGGACAGGGGAAGGGTGAACACTGAAGCTTTCTTT. Translated, it gives CASSRDRGRVNTEAFF.

This chain links TRBV3-1 (or the pseudogene TRBV3-2) with TRBJ1-1; TRBD1 matches 9 bases. This CDR3 comprises 15 residues. Trimming took 0 bases from V and 6 from J; bases not matched to a gene: 5. CDR1 and CDR2 (germline): LGHDT, YNNKEL (reference sequence). The CDR3 reads CASSQDLRTGAEAFF. CDR3 nucleotide sequence: TGTGCCAGCAGCCAAGATCTGAGGACAGGGGCTGAAGCTTTCTTT.

CDR3 nucleotide sequence: TGTGCCACCCGCCCTAGCGGGGAGAATGAGCAGTTCTTC. Protein product: CATRPSGENEQFF. The chain recombines TRBV10-3 with TRBJ2-1; 9 bases line up with TRBD2. V was clipped by 10 bases and J by 7 bases; unmatched bases: 8. Germline assignment: CDR1 ENHRY and CDR2 SYGVKD. The CDR3 has 13 amino acids.

The rearrangement joins TRBV7-6 to TRBJ2-1; tentatively, D is TRBD1 (6 bases). This CDR3 has 16 amino acids. In germline, CDR1 is SGHVS, CDR2 FNYEAQ. V was clipped by 6 bases and J by 3 bases, with 18 bases between them. This CDR3 is CASSLTGPNNYNEQFF. As DNA, the CDR3 is TGTGCCAGCAGTCTTACAGGGCCCAACAACTACAATGAGCAGTTCTTC.

The CDR3 sequence: CASTGGYNEQFF. The DNA of the CDR3 is TGTGCCAGCACGGGGGGGTACAATGAGCAGTTCTTC. V usage is TRBV6-5 and J usage is TRBJ2-1; TRBD2 agrees at 8 bases. The CDR3 covers 12 residues. Looked up from germline, CDR1 is MNHEY and CDR2 is SVGAGI. After removal of 7 bases from V and 4 bases from J, the junction contained 0 bases not matched to a gene.

V is TRBV14 and J is TRBJ1-1, with D unclear. This CDR3 spans 14 amino acids. Germline V gene data show CDR1 as SGHDN and CDR2 as FVKESK. The V gene lost 3 bases and the J gene lost 1 base, with 9 bases spanning the gap. As DNA, the CDR3 is TGTGCCAGCAGCCACATAGATCCGAACACTGAAGCTTTCTTT. Translation gives CASSHIDPNTEAFF.

This clone appeared many times. The gene calls are TRBV28 and TRBJ1-5, with D unresolved. The ends were cut back, 8 bases at V and 0 bases at J, with 11 bases in the middle. This CDR3 spans 14 amino acids. Germline V gene data show CDR1 as MDHEN and CDR2 as SYDVKM. Written as DNA, the CDR3 is TGTGCCAGCCGGCAGGTCCCTAGCAATCAGCCCCAGCATTTT. This translates into CASRQVPSNQPQHF.

The rearrangement uses TRBV10-2 and TRBJ1-5; TRBD1 matches 11 bases. V lost 7 bases, J lost 6 bases, and 5 bases stayed unmatched. The CDR3 spans 14 residues. Germline CDR1 reads WSHSY; CDR2 reads SAAADI. CDR3 region: CASMGQGGGQPQHF. CDR3 sequence (DNA): TGCGCCAGCATGGGACAGGGGGGAGGTCAGCCCCAGCATTTT.

The rearrangement uses TRBV7-3 and TRBJ1-1; a weak D match, TRBD1 (6 bases). With 2 bases removed from V and 4 bases from J, the gap between germline ends came to 17 bases. Germline V lookup: CDR1 SGHTA, CDR2 FQGTGA. This CDR3 has 16 residues. The CDR3 is CASSLQSRGLGTEAFF. CDR3 DNA sequence: TGTGCCAGCAGCTTACAAAGCAGGGGTTTGGGCACTGAAGCTTTCTTT.

CDR3 sequence reads: CASGRKRSSHGYTF. DNA of the CDR3: TGTGCCAGCGGGAGGAAAAGATCTTCGCATGGCTACACCTTC. V usage is TRBV2 and J usage is TRBJ1-2; no definite D call. V was cut by 8 bases and J by 6 bases, with 19 bases left in between. CDR1 and CDR2 from the germline V gene are SNHLY and FYNNEI. The CDR3 covers 14 residues.

The rearrangement joins TRBV7-8 to TRBJ2-7, with 9 nucleotides matching TRBD2. The CDR3 runs 14 residues. V trimming: 2 bases; J trimming: 4 bases; junction bases outside the gene matches: 3. Germline-derived CDR1 and CDR2 are SGHVS and FQNEAQ. The CDR3: CASSLKGLAYEQYV. CDR3 coding DNA: TGTGCCAGCAGCTTAAAAGGACTAGCGTACGAGCAGTACGTC.

This chain uses TRBV19 with TRBJ2-1; possibly TRBD1 for D (6 bases). Trimming pared 5 bases from V and 1 base from J, leaving 12 bases between. The CDR3 length is 15 residues. CDR1 is LNHDA and CDR2 is SQIVND in the germline V gene (reference sequence). CDR3 protein: CASSPATGSYNEQFF. In DNA form, the CDR3 reads TGTGCCAGTAGTCCCGCGACAGGATCCTACAATGAGCAGTTCTTC.

This chain links TRBV11-2 with TRBJ2-1, with 14 bases that match TRBD2. CDR1 is SGHAT and CDR2 is FQNNGV in the germline V gene. V was pared by 3 bases and J by 9 bases, with 4 bases of the junction left unmatched. The CDR3 runs to 15 residues. The CDR3 loop is CASSFVTSGRVEQFF. The CDR3 DNA reads as TGTGCCAGCAGCTTCGTGACTAGCGGGAGGGTTGAGCAGTTCTTC. The full variable domain, completed using reference TRBV11-2 and TRBJ2-1, is EAGVAQSPRYKIIEKRQSVAFWCNPISGHATLYWYQQILGQGPKLLIQFQNNGVVDDSQLPKDRFSAERLKGVDSTLKIQPAKLEDSAVYLCASSFVTSGRVEQFFGPGTRLTVL.

The CDR3 sequence: CASSPEGGLNKNSPLHF. The CDR3 DNA is TGTGCCAGCAGCCCCGAGGGGGGGCTGAATAAAAATTCACCCCTCCACTTT. The V call is TRBV9, the J call TRBJ1-6; possibly TRBD1 for D (6 bases). Germline V gene sequence: CDR1 SGDLS, CDR2 YYNGEE. The CDR3 totals 17 residues. V lost 4 bases and J lost 7, with 21 bases in between.

The chain employs TRBV9 and TRBJ1-4; D is unclear. V dropped 2 bases and J dropped 4 bases, with 9 bases sitting between them. The CDR3 is made up of 14 amino acids. The germline V gene encodes CDR1 SGDLS and CDR2 YYNGEE. The CDR3 DNA follows: TGTGCCAGCAGCGTCGGGGTATATAATGAAAAACTGTTTTTT. Its translation is CASSVGVYNEKLFF. The variable domain in full, with the rest retrieved from reference TRBV9 and TRBJ1-4, is DSGVTQTPKHLITATGQRVTLRCSPRSGDLSVYWYQQSLDQGLQFLIQYYNGEERAKGNILERFSAQQFPDLHSELNLSSLELGDSALYFCASSVGVYNEKLFFGSGTQLSVL.

The chain carries TRBV19 and TRBJ2-6; TRBD2 might be the D (5 bases). CDR1 and CDR2 from the germline V gene are LNHDA and SQIVND (reference sequence). V dropped 9 bases and J dropped 7 bases, with 7 bases sitting between them. The CDR3 is made up of 11 amino acids. In DNA, the CDR3 is TGTGCCAGCCGGGATGCCAACGTCCTGACTTTC. Protein sequence: CASRDANVLTF.

The rearrangement links TRBV6-5 to TRBJ1-5; 8 bases align to TRBD1. This CDR3 contains 14 residues. The V segment lost 7 bases and the J segment 6 bases; nucleotides outside the gene matches: 8. Per germline, CDR1 MNHEY and CDR2 SVGAGI. CDR3: CASTTSGGTQPQHF. As DNA, the CDR3 is TGTGCCAGCACCACATCAGGGGGCACTCAGCCCCAGCATTTT.

V gene TRBV15 combines with J gene TRBJ1-5, with D possibly TRBD1 on 5 matching bases. Trimming cost V 5 bases and J 6 bases, with 29 bases left between them. Germline V gene lookup returns CDR1 LNHNV and CDR2 YYDKDF (reference sequence). The CDR3 spans 19 residues. CDR3 coding DNA: TGTGCCACCAGCTCTAACCCCGGTCCTACGGGTCTCCAGGGTCAGCCCCAGCATTTT. It encodes CATSSNPGPTGLQGQPQHF.

This clone was recorded only once. This chain uses TRBV9 with TRBJ1-6, with D unresolved. V was clipped by 0 bases and J by 4 bases, with 5 bases between them. Germline CDR1 and CDR2: SGDLS and YYNGEE. There are 14 residues in the CDR3. The CDR3 DNA reads TGTGCCAGCAGCGTAGGAGATTATAATTCACCCCTCCACTTT. Protein: CASSVGDYNSPLHF. Full variable domain (outside the CDR3, taken from reference TRBV9 and TRBJ1-6): DSGVTQTPKHLITATGQRVTLRCSPRSGDLSVYWYQQSLDQGLQFLIQYYNGEERAKGNILERFSAQQFPDLHSELNLSSLELGDSALYFCASSVGDYNSPLHFGNGTRLTVT.